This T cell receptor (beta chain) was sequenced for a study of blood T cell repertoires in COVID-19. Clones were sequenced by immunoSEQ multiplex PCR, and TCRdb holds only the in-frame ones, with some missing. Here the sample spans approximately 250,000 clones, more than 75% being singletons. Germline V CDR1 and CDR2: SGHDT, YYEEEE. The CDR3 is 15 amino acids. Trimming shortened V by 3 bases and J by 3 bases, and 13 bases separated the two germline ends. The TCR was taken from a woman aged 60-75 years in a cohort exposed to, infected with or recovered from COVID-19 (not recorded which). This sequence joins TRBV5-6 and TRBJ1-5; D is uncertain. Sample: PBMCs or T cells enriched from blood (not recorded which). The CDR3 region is CASSYRGVNNQPQHF. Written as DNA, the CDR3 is TGTGCCAGCAGCTATCGAGGAGTCAACAATCAGCCCCAGCATTTT.